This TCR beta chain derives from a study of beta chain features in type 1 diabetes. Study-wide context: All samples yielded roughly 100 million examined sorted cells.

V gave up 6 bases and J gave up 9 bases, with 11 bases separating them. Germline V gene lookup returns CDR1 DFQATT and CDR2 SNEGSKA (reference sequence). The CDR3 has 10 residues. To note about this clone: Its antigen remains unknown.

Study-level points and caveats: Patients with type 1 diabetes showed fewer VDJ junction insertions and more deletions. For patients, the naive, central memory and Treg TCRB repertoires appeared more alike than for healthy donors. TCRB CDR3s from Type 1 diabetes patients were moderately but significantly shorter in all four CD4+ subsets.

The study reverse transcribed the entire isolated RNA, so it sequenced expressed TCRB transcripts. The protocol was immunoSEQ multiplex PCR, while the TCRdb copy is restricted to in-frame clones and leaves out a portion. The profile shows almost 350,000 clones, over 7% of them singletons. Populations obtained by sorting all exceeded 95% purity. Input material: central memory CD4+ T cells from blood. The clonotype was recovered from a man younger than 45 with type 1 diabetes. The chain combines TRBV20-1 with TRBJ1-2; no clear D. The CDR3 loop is CSAPLRSYTF. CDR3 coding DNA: TGCAGTGCCCCCCTCAGAAGCTACACCTTC.